These 6 T cell receptor beta chains were all obtained from the same sample, sequenced in a study of OX40 agonist ivuxolimab in advanced cancers. Method: immunoSEQ multiplex PCR; TCRdb's copy keeps in-frame clones and lacks some. The sample has about 120,000 clones, approximately 92% seen once. The sample in question was CD4+ or CD8+ T cells sorted from blood, obtained in a trial of the OX40 agonist ivuxolimab. These receptors were collected from an adult with an advanced solid tumor such as melanoma, head and neck, liver or kidney cancer.

The chain carries TRBV30 and TRBJ2-1; 15 nucleotides agree with TRBD2. CDR1 is GTSNPN, CDR2 SVGIG, per germline (reference sequence). The V segment lost 2 bases and the J segment 13 bases; nucleotides outside the gene matches: 6. The CDR3 consists of 14 residues. The CDR3 loop is CAWSQSGLAGGQFF. The CDR3 coding sequence is TGTGCCTGGAGTCAATCGGGACTAGCGGGGGGCCAGTTCTTC. The variable domain in full, with the rest retrieved from reference TRBV30 and TRBJ2-1, is SQTIHQWPATLVQPVGSPLSLECTVEGTSNPNLYWYRQAAGRGLQLLFYSVGIGQISSEVPQNLSASRPQDRQFILSSKKLLLSDSGFYLCAWSQSGLAGGQFFGPGTRLTVL.

This chain uses TRBV18 with TRBJ1-2, with 10 bases that match TRBD1. With V trimmed by 3 bases and J by 8 bases, 6 bases remained unmatched. The CDR3 covers 14 residues. CDR1 is KGHSH and CDR2 is LQKENI in the germline V gene. CDR3 DNA: TGTGCCAGCTCACCCGAGACAGGGGGCGAGGGCTACACCTTC. Translation: CASSPETGGEGYTF.

This clone was found once. The V call is TRBV18, the J call TRBJ2-7; D uncertain. Per the germline V gene, CDR1 is KGHSH and CDR2 is LQKENI. Trimming shortened V by 2 bases and J by 5 bases, and 13 bases separated the two germline ends. This CDR3 region has 14 residues. DNA for the CDR3: TGTGCCAGCTCACCAACCCAGGAACCCCACGAGCAGTACTTC. Translating it yields CASSPTQEPHEQYF.

This sequence joins TRBV5-1 and TRBJ2-7, with unresolved D. Looked up from germline, CDR1 is SGHRS and CDR2 is YFSETQ. V was cut by 2 bases and J by 0 bases, with 0 bases left in between. The CDR3 contains 11 residues. In DNA form, the CDR3 reads TGCGCCAGCAGCTTCTCCTACGAGCAGTACTTC. Its translation: CASSFSYEQYF.

Written as DNA, the CDR3 is TGTGCCAGCAGTTTAAAAGGGGCGTCAACTAATGAAAAACTGTTTTTT. This codes for CASSLKGASTNEKLFF. This chain joins TRBV28 and TRBJ1-4; the D gene is possibly TRBD1 (5 bases). The length of the CDR3 is 16 residues. Trimming took off 2 bases at V and 0 bases at J, with 10 bases between the two ends. CDR1 and CDR2 from the germline V gene are MDHEN and SYDVKM.

This clone was observed once. The rearrangement joins TRBV5-6 to TRBJ2-3, with D hard to call. Germline V CDR1 and CDR2: SGHDT, YYEEEE. V was trimmed by 7 bases and J by 2 bases, leaving 5 bases between them. The CDR3 has 11 amino acids. CDR3 sequence (DNA): TGTGCCAGCTCCAACACAGATACGCAGTATTTT. Protein product: CASSNTDTQYF.